This T cell receptor (beta chain) is drawn from a study of cytomegalovirus exposure and HLA in healthy donors. General study points: Later work found that TCR association rates differed between HLA loci; DRB1 had the most and HLA-C the fewest. Most TCR sequences proved rare, with some public TCRs found in many donors. In a later analysis, TCR beta V- and J-gene trimming showed a link to a missense DCLRE1C variant.

Germline CDR1 and CDR2: LNHNV and YYDKDF (reference sequence). Trimming took 0 bases from V and 4 from J; bases not matched to a gene: 5. The CDR3 length is 15 residues. Both 60 Vbeta primers and 13 Jbeta primers went into the PCR. The data were produced by immunoSEQ multiplex PCR, yet TCRdb's version contains in-frame clones alone and is incomplete. The table records approximately 150,000 clones, around four fifths of them present only once. As for this clone: Its antigen remains unidentified.

The chain employs TRBV15 and TRBJ2-7; 8 nucleotides align to TRBD2. What was sequenced was PBMCs. The receptor's source is a woman aged 45-65 years in good health and CMV-seronegative. Here the CDR3 DNA reads TGTGCCACCAGCAGAGATACCAGCGGGGGTTACGAGCAGTACTTC. It is translated as CATSRDTSGGYEQYF.